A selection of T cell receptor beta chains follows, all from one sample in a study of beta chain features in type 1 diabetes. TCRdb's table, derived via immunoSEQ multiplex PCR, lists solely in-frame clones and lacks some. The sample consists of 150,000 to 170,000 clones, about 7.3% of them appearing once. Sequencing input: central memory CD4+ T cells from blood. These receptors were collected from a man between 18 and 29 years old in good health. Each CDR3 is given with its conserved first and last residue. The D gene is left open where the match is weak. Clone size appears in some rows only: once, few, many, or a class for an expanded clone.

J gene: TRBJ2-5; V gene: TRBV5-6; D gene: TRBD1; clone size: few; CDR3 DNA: TGTGCCAGCAGCCTCGACAGGGCCGAGACCCAGTACTTC; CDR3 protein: CASSLDRAETQYF
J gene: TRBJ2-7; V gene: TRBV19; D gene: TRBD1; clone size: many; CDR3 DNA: TGTGCCAGTAGTCGGGACAGCATCTACGAGCAGTACTTC; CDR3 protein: CASSRDSIYEQYF
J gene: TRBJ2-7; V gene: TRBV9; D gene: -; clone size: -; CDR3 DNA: TGTGCCAGCAGCGCCAGGGTGGGCGAGCAGTACTTC; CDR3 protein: CASSARVGEQYF
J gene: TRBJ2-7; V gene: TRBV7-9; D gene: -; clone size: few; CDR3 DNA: TGTGCCAGCAGCTTATTTGGGGGCGCAGAATACGAGCAGTACTTC; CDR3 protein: CASSLFGGAEYEQYF
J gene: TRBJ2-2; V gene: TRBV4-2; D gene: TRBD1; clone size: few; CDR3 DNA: TGTGCCAGCAGCCAAGATCAAGGGACAGGGAACACCGGGGAGCTGTTTTTT; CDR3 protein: CASSQDQGTGNTGELFF
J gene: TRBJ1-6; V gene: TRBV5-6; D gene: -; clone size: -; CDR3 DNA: TGTGCCAGCAGCTCAACCCTCAGGACATCACCCCTCCACTTT; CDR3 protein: CASSSTLRTSPLHF
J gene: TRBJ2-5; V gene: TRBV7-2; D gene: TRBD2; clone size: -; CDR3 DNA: TGTGCCAGCAGGGGGGGGAGAACGCCCGAGACCCAGTACTTC; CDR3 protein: CASRGGRTPETQYF
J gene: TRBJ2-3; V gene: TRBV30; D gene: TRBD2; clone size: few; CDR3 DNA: TGTGCCTGGAGTGTACCAGCGGGGGGGCCTGATACGCAGTATTTT; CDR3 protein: CAWSVPAGGPDTQYF
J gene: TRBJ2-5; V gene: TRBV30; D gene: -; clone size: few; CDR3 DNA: TGTGCCTGGAGTGTACTTTGGGGGGGGGCCCCAGAGACCCAGTACTTC; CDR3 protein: CAWSVLWGGAPETQYF
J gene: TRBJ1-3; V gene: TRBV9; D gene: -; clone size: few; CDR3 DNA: TGTGCCAGCAGCGTGAGACAGAGCGCCTCTGGAAACACCATATATTTT; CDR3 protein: CASSVRQSASGNTIYF
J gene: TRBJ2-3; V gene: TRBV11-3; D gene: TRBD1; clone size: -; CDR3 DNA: TGTGCCAGCAGCTCCGGGACAGACACAGATACGCAGTATTTT; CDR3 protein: CASSSGTDTDTQYF
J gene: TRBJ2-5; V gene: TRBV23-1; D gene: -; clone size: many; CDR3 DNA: TGCGCCAGCACCAGCACCCAATGTGGCAGGGAACAAGAGACCCAGTACTTC; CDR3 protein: CASTSTQCGREQETQYF
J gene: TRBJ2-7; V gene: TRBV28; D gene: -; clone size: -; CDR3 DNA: TGTGCCAGCAGTTCGGGACTCCGCCACGAGCAGTACTTC; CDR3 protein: CASSSGLRHEQYF
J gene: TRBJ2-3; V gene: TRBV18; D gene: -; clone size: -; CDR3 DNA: TGTGCCAGCTCAACCTCCGGGAGCAACACAGATACGCAGTATTTT; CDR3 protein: CASSTSGSNTDTQYF
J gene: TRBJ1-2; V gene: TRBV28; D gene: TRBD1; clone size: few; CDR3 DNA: TGTGCCAGCAGTCCCGGACAGGGACTAAGCTACACCTTC; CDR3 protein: CASSPGQGLSYTF
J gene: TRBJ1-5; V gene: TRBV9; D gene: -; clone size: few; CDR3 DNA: TGTGCCAGCAGCGCTGGACAGATGAATCAGCCCCAGCATTTT; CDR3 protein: CASSAGQMNQPQHF
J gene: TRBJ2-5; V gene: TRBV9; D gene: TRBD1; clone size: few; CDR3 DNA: TGTGCCAGCAGCGGGACAGGGTGGTACCAAGAGACCCAGTACTTC; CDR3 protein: CASSGTGWYQETQYF
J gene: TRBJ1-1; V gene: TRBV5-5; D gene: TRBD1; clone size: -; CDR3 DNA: TGTGCCAGCAGCTTTACAGGGGAGGAGACTGAAGCTTTCTTT; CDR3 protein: CASSFTGEETEAFF
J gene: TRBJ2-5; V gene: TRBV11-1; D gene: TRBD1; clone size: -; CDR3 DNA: TGTGCCAGCAGCGTGGGACAGGGTGGGGAGACCCAGTACTTC; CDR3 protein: CASSVGQGGETQYF
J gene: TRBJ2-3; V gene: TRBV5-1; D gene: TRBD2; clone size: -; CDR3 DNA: TGCGCCAGCAGCTTACTCTTCGGGACAGGAGGTAGCGGGGGGGTCGCAGATACGCAGTATTTT; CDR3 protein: CASSLLFGTGGSGGVADTQYF
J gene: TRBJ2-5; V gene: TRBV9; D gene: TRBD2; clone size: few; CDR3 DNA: TGTGCCAGCAGCGTCCCGGGACTAAAAGAGACCCAGTACTTC; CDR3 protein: CASSVPGLKETQYF
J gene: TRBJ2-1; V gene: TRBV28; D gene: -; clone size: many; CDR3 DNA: TGTGCCAGCAGTTTAGCGGGACAGAGATTTAATGAGCAGTTCTTC; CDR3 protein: CASSLAGQRFNEQFF
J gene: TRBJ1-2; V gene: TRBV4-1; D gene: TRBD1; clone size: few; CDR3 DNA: TGCGCCAGCAGCCGAGCACTGACAGGGGAGGCCTATGGCTACACCTTC; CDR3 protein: CASSRALTGEAYGYTF
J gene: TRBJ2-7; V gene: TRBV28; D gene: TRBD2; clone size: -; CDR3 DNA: TGTGCCAGCAGTCTGGCGGGAGGCCAATACGAGCAGTACTTC; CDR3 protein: CASSLAGGQYEQYF
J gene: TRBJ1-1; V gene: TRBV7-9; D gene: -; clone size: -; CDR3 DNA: TGTGCCAGCAGCTTCCGATCAGGGCGGGCTTTCTTT; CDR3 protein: CASSFRSGRAFF
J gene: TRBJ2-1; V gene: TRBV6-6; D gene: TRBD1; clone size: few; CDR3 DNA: TGTGCCAGCAGTTACATTGGACAGGGCAATGAGCAGTTCTTC; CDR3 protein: CASSYIGQGNEQFF
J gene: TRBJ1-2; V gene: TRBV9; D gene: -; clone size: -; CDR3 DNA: TGTGCCAGCAGCGTAGCTTCAGGGTATGGCTACACCTTC; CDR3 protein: CASSVASGYGYTF
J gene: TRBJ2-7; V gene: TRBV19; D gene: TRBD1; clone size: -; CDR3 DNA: TGTGCCAGTAGTATGGGGACAGGGCTCTCCTCCTACGAGCAGTACTTC; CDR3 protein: CASSMGTGLSSYEQYF
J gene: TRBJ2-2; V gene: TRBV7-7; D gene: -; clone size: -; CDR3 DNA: TGTGCTAGCAGCACCGAGGGTCCGAACACCGGGGAGCTGTTTTTT; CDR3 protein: CASSTEGPNTGELFF
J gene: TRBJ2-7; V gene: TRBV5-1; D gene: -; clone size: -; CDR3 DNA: TGCGCCAGCAGCTTAGCGGGTAGCTCCTACGAGCAGTACTTC; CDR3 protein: CASSLAGSSYEQYF
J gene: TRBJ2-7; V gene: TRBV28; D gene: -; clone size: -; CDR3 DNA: TGTGCCAGCCCCCCCAGGGGCTCTTTCCACGAGCAGTACTTC; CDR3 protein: CASPPRGSFHEQYF
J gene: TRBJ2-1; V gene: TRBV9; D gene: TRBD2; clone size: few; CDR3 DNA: TGTGCCAGCAGCGTAGGCGCTAGCGGGCACTACAATGAGCAGTTCTTC; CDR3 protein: CASSVGASGHYNEQFF
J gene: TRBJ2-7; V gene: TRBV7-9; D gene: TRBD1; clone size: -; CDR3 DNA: TGTGCCAGCAGACTAAACGTTGCCGGGACAGGGGACGAGCAGTACTTC; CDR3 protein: CASRLNVAGTGDEQYF
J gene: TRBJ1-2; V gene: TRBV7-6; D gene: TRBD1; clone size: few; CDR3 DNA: TGTGCCAGCAGCTTCCTACAGGGGGGGAACTATGGCTACACCTTC; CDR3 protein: CASSFLQGGNYGYTF
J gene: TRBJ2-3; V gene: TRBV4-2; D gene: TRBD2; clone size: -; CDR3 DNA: TGTGCCAGCAGCCAAGATTTGGCGGGGGACACAGATACGCAGTATTTT; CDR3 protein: CASSQDLAGDTDTQYF
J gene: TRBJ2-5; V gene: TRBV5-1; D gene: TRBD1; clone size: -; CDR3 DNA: TGCGCCAGCAGCTTCGACAGGGGGCAAGAGACCCAGTACTTC; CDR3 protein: CASSFDRGQETQYF